Below, 31 T cell receptor beta chains from the same sample are listed, as sequenced in a study of human T cells and chemical hapten exposure. Described time point: healthy volunteer bleed at 6 weeks. Total RNA was isolated from whole blood that had not been fractionated. MiXCR, applied by TCRdb to the RACE reads, yields one record per CDR3 protein. Here the sample spans 65,000 to 95,000 distinct CDR3 sequences, roughly 7.9% being singletons. Sequencing was done on a sample of whole blood. The receptors were sampled from a female donor in good health. Some clones in this sample may be carry-over from other donors' samples.

The sample holds many counts of this clonotype. The chain joins TRBV6-5 to TRBJ2-7; weak D call: TRBD1 (6 bases). The germline V gene encodes CDR1 MNHEY and CDR2 SVGAGI. The CDR3 extends over 13 amino acids. V was clipped by 2 bases and J by 4 bases, with 9 bases between them. For the CDR3, the DNA is TGTGCCAGCAGTTACGGCAGGGGATACGAGCAGTACTTC. It codes for CASSYGRGYEQYF.

This clonotype was detected once. This sequence joins TRBV9 and TRBJ2-1, with a weak D call TRBD2 (6 bases). Germline CDR1 and CDR2: SGDLS and YYNGEE. Trimming removed 0 bases from V and 0 bases from J, with 13 bases in between. CDR3 size: 17 residues. The DNA of the CDR3 is TGTGCCAGCAGCGTAGGTTGGGGGGAGACCTCCTACAATGAGCAGTTCTTC. It specifies CASSVGWGETSYNEQFF.

This clonotype has ten or more counts. The V gene is TRBV11-3, the J gene TRBJ2-4, with 8 bases that match TRBD1. CDR1 and CDR2 from the germline V gene are SGHNT and YENEEA. There are 17 residues in the CDR3. V lost 5 bases and J lost 0; bases outside the gene matches: 9. The CDR3 sequence is CASSARRTGRAKNIQYF. The DNA for the CDR3 is TGTGCCAGCAGCGCCCGACGGACAGGGCGAGCCAAAAACATTCAGTACTTC.

This clonotype was counted only a few times. The V and J genes are TRBV29-1 and TRBJ1-5, with D possibly being TRBD1 (5 bases). V was pared by 5 bases and J by 1 base, with 12 bases between. Germline V gives CDR1 SQVTM, CDR2 ANQGSEA. This CDR3 spans 14 amino acids. CDR3 in amino acids: CSVRDGDSNQPQHF. The DNA of the CDR3 is TGCAGCGTTCGGGACGGAGACAGCAATCAGCCCCAGCATTTT. Looking up the rest from reference TRBV29-1 and TRBJ1-5 gives the full variable domain: SAVISQKPSRDICQRGTSLTIQCQVDSQVTMMFWYRQQPGQSLTLIATANQGSEATYESGFVIDKFPISRPNLTFSTLTVSNMSPEDSSIYLCSVRDGDSNQPQHFGDGTRLSIL.

This clonotype appeared a few times. The V call is TRBV20-1, the J call TRBJ2-7; 10 bases are a match to TRBD2. The V gene's germline CDR1 is DFQATT and CDR2 SNEGSKA (reference sequence). V trimming: 6 bases; J trimming: 3 bases; junction bases outside the gene matches: 8. CDR3 length: 14 amino acids. Here the CDR3 DNA reads TGCAGTGCCATTAGCGGGGGGCACTACTACGAGCAGTACTTC. This encodes CSAISGGHYYEQYF.

This chain connects TRBV7-7 to TRBJ2-7; D possibly uses TRBD1 or TRBD2 (6 bases each). The germline V gene encodes CDR1 SSHAT and CDR2 FNYEAQ (reference sequence). With 5 bases removed from V and 3 bases from J, the gap between germline ends came to 14 bases. The CDR3 has 14 residues. Here the CDR3 reads CASSPKGGGYEQYF. The CDR3 bases are TGTGCCAGCAGCCCAAAGGGGGGCGGCTACGAGCAGTACTTC. Variable domain in full (rest from reference TRBV7-7 and TRBJ2-7): GAGVSQSPRYKVTKRGQDVTLRCDPISSHATLYWYQQALGQGPEFLTYFNYEAQPDKSGLPSDRFSAERPEGSISTLTIQRTEQRDSAMYRCASSPKGGGYEQYFGPGTRLTVT.

This clonotype was seen a few times. In DNA form, the CDR3 reads TGTGCCACGCAGTATTCTTATAATTCACCCCTCCACTTT. It encodes CATQYSYNSPLHF. This chain uses TRBV12-3 or TRBV12-4 with TRBJ1-6, with D unresolved. The CDR3 loop spans 13 amino acids. V lost 10 bases to trimming and J lost 4 bases, with 11 bases between them.

This clonotype was seen repeatedly, ten times or more. V usage is TRBV4-2 and J usage is TRBJ2-3; no definite D call. The CDR3 length is 14 residues. Germline CDR1 is LGHNA and CDR2 is YNFKEQ. V gave up 1 base and J gave up 4 bases, with 9 bases separating them. The CDR3 is CASSQGPVADTQYF. Written as DNA, the CDR3 is TGTGCCAGCAGCCAAGGCCCTGTCGCAGATACGCAGTATTTT.

Concerning this clonotype itself: This may be a read error: a much more frequent sequence differs by one nucleotide. The chain recombines TRBV20-1 with TRBJ2-3; D assignment may be TRBD1 or TRBD2 (5 bases each). Germline CDR1 DFQATT, CDR2 SNEGSKA (reference sequence). V lost 0 bases to trimming and J lost 2 bases, with 9 bases between them. CDR3 length equals 14 residues. For the CDR3, the DNA is TGCAGTGCTAGAGATGGGGGAACCACAGATACGCAGTATTTT. This encodes CSARDGGTTDTQYF.

This clonotype was recorded a few times. The J gene is TRBJ2-6, the V gene TRBV9, with a weak D call TRBD1 (6 bases). V lost 7 bases, J lost 1 base, and 12 bases lay in between. CDR1 and CDR2 from the germline V gene are SGDLS and YYNGEE. The CDR3 spans 15 residues. This CDR3 reads CASQDTGSGANVLTF. The DNA for the CDR3 is TGTGCCAGCCAAGATACAGGGTCTGGGGCCAACGTCCTGACTTTC.

This clonotype occurred many times. The rearrangement joins TRBV20-1 to TRBJ2-2; D may be TRBD2 (5 bases). CDR1 is DFQATT, CDR2 SNEGSKA, per germline (reference sequence). This CDR3 region has 14 residues. The V end was cut by 0 bases, the J end by 5 bases, with 10 bases between. This CDR3 reads CSARDRRRTGELFF. The DNA for the CDR3 is TGCAGTGCTAGAGACAGGAGGAGGACCGGGGAGCTGTTTTTT.

This clonotype was seen a handful of times. The chain has TRBV18 and TRBJ1-2; no reliable D call. CDR1 and CDR2 from the germline V gene are KGHSH and LQKENI. The CDR3 sequence is 13 residues long. The V and J ends lost 5 bases and 7 bases respectively, with 14 bases between them. The CDR3 bases are TGTGCCAGCTCAACGACATCGTTAGGTGGCTACACCTTC. This translates into CASSTTSLGGYTF.

This clonotype was counted at least ten times. V usage is TRBV20-1 and J usage is TRBJ2-1; 14 bases fit TRBD2. Unmatched junction bases numbered 2, after V lost 0 bases and J lost 4 bases. Germline lookup yields CDR1 DFQATT and CDR2 SNEGSKA (reference sequence). This CDR3 contains 16 residues. In DNA, the CDR3 is TGCAGTGCTAGAGATGGGACTAGCGGGGGTTACAATGAGCAGTTCTTC. It translates to CSARDGTSGGYNEQFF.

Concerning this clonotype: A much larger clone lies one base from this, so it may be a read error. This chain uses TRBV20-1 with TRBJ2-7; tentatively, D is TRBD1 (6 bases). Germline lookup yields CDR1 DFQATT and CDR2 SNEGSKA (reference sequence). Trimming cost V 1 base and J 9 bases, with 13 bases left between them. The CDR3 contains 12 residues. The CDR3 nucleotides read TGCAGTGCTAGAGCTGAGGGGGTGGGGCAGTACTTC. Translated: CSARAEGVGQYF.

The chain combines TRBV2 with TRBJ2-1; D is perhaps TRBD1 (6 bases). This CDR3 has 13 residues. V was cut by 7 bases and J by 7 bases, with 14 bases left in between. Germline lookup yields CDR1 SNHLY and CDR2 FYNNEI. CDR3 residues: CASNEDRLNEQFF. The CDR3 DNA is TGTGCCAGCAATGAGGACAGACTTAATGAGCAGTTCTTC. The full variable domain, with the rest looked up from reference TRBV2 and TRBJ2-1, is EPEVTQTPSHQVTQMGQEVILRCVPISNHLYFYWYRQILGQKVEFLVSFYNNEISEKSEIFDDQFSVERPDGSNFTLKIRSTKLEDSAMYFCASNEDRLNEQFFGPGTRLTVL.

This clonotype was counted at least ten times. The chain links TRBV7-9 to TRBJ2-1; TRBD1 or TRBD2 may be the D gene (5 bases each). The CDR3 totals 16 residues. In germline, CDR1 is SEHNR, CDR2 FQNEAQ (reference sequence). Trimming pared 3 bases from V and 6 bases from J, leaving 18 bases between. The CDR3 spells CASSLPRGRRINEQFF. The CDR3 nucleotides are TGTGCCAGCAGCTTGCCCCGGGGACGGCGGATCAATGAGCAGTTCTTC. Drawing the rest from reference TRBV7-9 and TRBJ2-1, the complete variable domain is DTGVSQNPRHKITKRGQNVTFRCDPISEHNRLYWYRQTLGQGPEFLTYFQNEAQLEKSRLLSDRFSAERPKGSFSTLEIQRTEQGDSAMYLCASSLPRGRRINEQFFGPGTRLTVL.

This clonotype was recorded many times. This rearrangement joins TRBV12-3 or TRBV12-4 to TRBJ1-1, with TRBD1 matching 8 bases. This CDR3 is 16 amino acids long. With 8 bases clipped from V and 2 bases from J, the junction kept 13 bases outside the gene matches. Here the CDR3 reads CASRKGQGRGNTEAFF. CDR3 nucleotides: TGTGCCAGCCGAAAAGGACAGGGACGGGGAAACACTGAAGCTTTCTTT.

This clonotype was detected ten times or more. The rearrangement uses TRBV4-3 and TRBJ2-3, with 7 positions matching TRBD2. V shed 2 bases and J 0 bases; nucleotides not matched to a gene: 5. Germline CDR1 reads LGHNA; CDR2 reads YSLEER. There are 16 residues in the CDR3. CDR3 region: CASSQSERGSTDTQYF. The CDR3 coding sequence is TGCGCCAGCAGCCAATCAGAGCGGGGAAGCACAGATACGCAGTATTTT.

The rearrangement links TRBV7-9 to TRBJ2-7; D call uncertain. The germline CDR1 and CDR2 sequences are SEHNR and FQNEAQ (reference sequence). This CDR3 region has 14 residues. Trimming cost V 2 bases and J 1 base, with 9 bases left between them. CDR3: CASSLPGRSYEQYF. CDR3 in DNA: TGTGCCAGCAGCTTACCGGGTCGTTCCTACGAGCAGTACTTC.

This clonotype was observed at least ten times. The rearrangement uses TRBV7-2 and TRBJ1-3; D is uncertain. The germline gives CDR1 SGHTA, CDR2 FQGNSA. This CDR3 is built from 17 residues. Deletions cut 0 bases from V and 0 bases from J, with 12 bases between. The CDR3 loop reads CASSLARLGYSGNTIYF. Here the CDR3 DNA reads TGTGCCAGCAGCTTAGCGCGTCTGGGTTACTCTGGAAACACCATATATTTT.

At least ten counts were recorded for this clonotype. V gene TRBV20-1 combines with J gene TRBJ1-1, with D uncertain. Germline lookup yields CDR1 DFQATT and CDR2 SNEGSKA (reference sequence). This CDR3 is 10 amino acids long. The CDR3 coding sequence is TGCAGGGAAACTTTCGCTGAAGCTTTCTTT. Protein: CRETFAEAFF.

This clonotype was recorded a few times. The V gene is TRBV5-1, the J gene TRBJ2-3, with TRBD2 matching over 8 bases. J gave up 8 bases and V 1 base, and 18 bases lay outside the gene matches. The CDR3 covers 18 residues. CDR1 is SGHRS, CDR2 YFSETQ, per germline. The CDR3 nucleotides read TGCGCCAGCAGCTTGCTGACAAGTTCCGGGACTAGGTGGGTTACGCAGTATTTT. Protein product: CASSLLTSSGTRWVTQYF.

This clonotype appeared a few times. The V gene is TRBV5-1, the J gene TRBJ1-1; D is unresolved. This CDR3 contains 12 residues. V was cut by 2 bases and J by 7 bases, with 9 bases left in between. Germline values: CDR1 SGHRS, CDR2 YFSETQ. CDR3 protein: CASSLSSGEAFF. Here the CDR3 DNA reads TGCGCCAGCAGCTTATCATCTGGTGAAGCTTTCTTT.

This clonotype occurred many times. The V call is TRBV7-2, the J call TRBJ2-7; D is possibly TRBD2 (7 bases). The CDR3 consists of 14 residues. CDR1 and CDR2 (germline): SGHTA, FQGNSA. V lost 5 bases and J lost 0, with 11 bases in between. CDR3: CASSIGGHSYEQYF. Here the CDR3 DNA reads TGTGCCAGCAGCATCGGGGGGCACTCCTACGAGCAGTACTTC.

This clonotype was seen many times. This CDR3 is CASSQGGTNYGYTF. The CDR3 nucleotides are TGTGCCAGCAGCCAAGGGGGAACGAACTATGGCTACACCTTC. J is TRBJ1-2 and V is TRBV3-1; D is uncertain. V was trimmed by 1 base and J by 2 bases, leaving 8 bases between them. Looked up from germline, CDR1 is LGHDT and CDR2 is YNNKEL (reference sequence). This CDR3 is 14 amino acids long. The full variable domain, rest sourced from reference TRBV3-1 and TRBJ1-2, is DTAVSQTPKYLVTQMGNDKSIKCEQNLGHDTMYWYKQDSKKFLKIMFSYNNKELIINETVPNRFSPKSPDKAHLNLHINSLELGDSAVYFCASSQGGTNYGYTFGSGTRLTVV.

There are a few counts of this clonotype. J is TRBJ1-1 and V is TRBV9, with D unresolved. The germline CDR1 and CDR2 sequences are SGDLS and YYNGEE. V dropped 2 bases and J dropped 1 base, with 12 bases sitting between them. This CDR3 has 15 amino acids. For the CDR3, the DNA is TGTGCCAGCAGCGTCAGTACAGCTTCGAACACTGAAGCTTTCTTT. This translates into CASSVSTASNTEAFF.

This clonotype was observed a few times. The chain links TRBV30 to TRBJ1-1; TRBD1 matches at 9 bases. This CDR3 has 14 amino acids. Germline V gene lookup returns CDR1 GTSNPN and CDR2 SVGIG (reference sequence). Germline trimming cut 2 bases from V and 6 bases from J; bases unmatched to any gene: 7. CDR3 in DNA: TGTGCCTGGAGTAAGGGGACAGGGTCTGCTGAAGCTTTCTTT. It codes for CAWSKGTGSAEAFF.

This clonotype was recorded a few times. The chain joins TRBV3-1 to TRBJ1-1; D call uncertain. Germline V gene lookup returns CDR1 LGHDT and CDR2 YNNKEL (reference sequence). The length of the CDR3 is 15 residues. Deletions cut 1 base from V and 6 bases from J, with 15 bases between. The CDR3 is CASSQGRGPGAEAFF. In DNA form, the CDR3 reads TGTGCCAGCAGCCAAGGCCGAGGACCAGGCGCTGAAGCTTTCTTT.

This clonotype was recorded a few times. The V gene is TRBV5-4, the J gene TRBJ1-5; D gene unclear. CDR1 is SGHNT, CDR2 YYREEE, per germline (reference sequence). The CDR3 consists of 11 residues. Trimming pared 5 bases from V and 7 bases from J, leaving 7 bases between. CDR3 in amino acids: CASRHKQPQHF. The CDR3 DNA is TGTGCCAGCAGACACAAACAGCCCCAGCATTTT.

This clonotype has at least ten counts. The V and J genes are TRBV5-5 and TRBJ1-4; possible D gene TRBD1, 6 bases. The germline CDR1 and CDR2 sequences are SGHKS and YYEKEE (reference sequence). Trimming pared 0 bases from V and 8 bases from J, leaving 8 bases between. The length of the CDR3 is 13 residues. In DNA, the CDR3 is TGTGCCAGCAGCTTGGTGGGGGGCGAAAAACTGTTTTTT. It codes for CASSLVGGEKLFF.

In this sample, this clonotype turned up many times. This chain uses TRBV3-1 with TRBJ2-3; 8 bases align to TRBD1. V was pared by 4 bases and J by 1 base, with 7 bases of the junction left unmatched. The CDR3 runs to 16 residues. Germline V gene sequence: CDR1 LGHDT, CDR2 YNNKEL (reference sequence). This CDR3 is CASSPPTGEGTDTQYF. DNA of the CDR3: TGTGCCAGCAGCCCACCGACAGGGGAGGGCACAGATACGCAGTATTTT.